This TCR beta chain stems from a study of T cell responses to AZD1222 COVID-19 vaccine. Study background: Pooled in the analysis were second doses at about 4 or about 12 weeks.

Data came from immunoSEQ multiplex PCR; TCRdb stores just in-frame clones and leaves some out. Altogether over 150,000 clones are present, 90% being singletons, with the ten largest covering under 6.5%. With regard to this clone: The antigen remains unidentified.

Study-wide results and limits: White British ancestry dominated among donors, who included more females, and clonal diversity was possibly underestimated. Following two doses of AZD1222, Spike-specific TCR breadth and depth rose. Across the whole spike, CD4 TCRs peaked at regions 160-218 and 743-854.

The CDR3 has 12 amino acids. V was pared by 3 bases and J by 7 bases, with 10 bases between. Germline loops: CDR1 SGHNT, CDR2 YYREEE (reference sequence). This chain uses TRBV5-4 with TRBJ1-2; D gene uncertain. The clonotype originates from an adult in good health. The specimen was peripheral blood, collected on day 0 of AZD1222 vaccination. The DNA of the CDR3 is TGTGCCAGCAGCTCAGAGGACTCTGGCTACACCTTC. This codes for CASSSEDSGYTF.